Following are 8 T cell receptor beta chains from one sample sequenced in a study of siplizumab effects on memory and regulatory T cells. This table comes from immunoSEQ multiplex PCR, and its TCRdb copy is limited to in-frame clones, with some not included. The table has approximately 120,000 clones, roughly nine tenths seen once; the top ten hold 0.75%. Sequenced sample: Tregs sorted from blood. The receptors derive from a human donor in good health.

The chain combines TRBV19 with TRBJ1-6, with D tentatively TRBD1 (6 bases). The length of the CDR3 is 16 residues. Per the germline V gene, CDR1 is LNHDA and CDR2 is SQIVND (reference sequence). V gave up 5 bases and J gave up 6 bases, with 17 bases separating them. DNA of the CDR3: TGTGCCAGTAGTGCTTCTGGACAGAGCCCTAATTCACCCCTCCACTTT. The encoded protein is CASSASGQSPNSPLHF.

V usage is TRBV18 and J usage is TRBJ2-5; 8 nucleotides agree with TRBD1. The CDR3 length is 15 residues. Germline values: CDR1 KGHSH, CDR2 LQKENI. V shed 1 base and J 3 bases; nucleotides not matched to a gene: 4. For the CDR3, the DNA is TGTGCCAGCTCACCACTGCAGGGGGCCGAAGAGACCCAGTACTTC. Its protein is CASSPLQGAEETQYF.

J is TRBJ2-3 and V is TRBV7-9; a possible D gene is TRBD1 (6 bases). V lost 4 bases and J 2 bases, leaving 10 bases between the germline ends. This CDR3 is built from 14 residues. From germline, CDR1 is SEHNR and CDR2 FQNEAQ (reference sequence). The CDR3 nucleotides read TGTGCCAGCAGCTCAGACAGGTTCACAGATACGCAGTATTTT. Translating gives CASSSDRFTDTQYF.

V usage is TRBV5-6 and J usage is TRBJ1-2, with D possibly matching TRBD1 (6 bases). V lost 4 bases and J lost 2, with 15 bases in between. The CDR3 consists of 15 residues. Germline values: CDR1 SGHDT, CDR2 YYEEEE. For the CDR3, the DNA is TGTGCCAGCAGCGCGGGGGGGGCCGCCAACTATGGCTACACCTTC. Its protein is CASSAGGAANYGYTF.

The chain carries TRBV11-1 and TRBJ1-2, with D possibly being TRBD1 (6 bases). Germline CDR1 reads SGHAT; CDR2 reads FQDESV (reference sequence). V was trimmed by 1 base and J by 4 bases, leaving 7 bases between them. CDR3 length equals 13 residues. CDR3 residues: CASSLEDSYGYTF. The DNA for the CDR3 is TGTGCCAGCAGCTTAGAGGACAGCTATGGCTACACCTTC.

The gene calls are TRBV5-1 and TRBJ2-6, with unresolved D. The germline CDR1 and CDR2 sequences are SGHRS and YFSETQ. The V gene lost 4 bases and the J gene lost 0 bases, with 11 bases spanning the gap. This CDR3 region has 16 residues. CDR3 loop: CASSQDAYSGANVLTF. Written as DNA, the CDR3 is TGCGCCAGCAGCCAAGACGCTTACTCTGGGGCCAACGTCCTGACTTTC.

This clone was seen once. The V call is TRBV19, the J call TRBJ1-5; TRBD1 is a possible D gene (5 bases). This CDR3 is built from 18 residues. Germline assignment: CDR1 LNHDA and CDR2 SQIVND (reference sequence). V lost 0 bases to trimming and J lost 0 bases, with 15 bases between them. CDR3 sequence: CASSIDSRTHYSNQPQHF. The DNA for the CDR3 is TGTGCCAGTAGTATAGATAGTAGGACACATTATAGCAATCAGCCCCAGCATTTT. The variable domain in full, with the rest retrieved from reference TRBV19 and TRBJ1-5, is DGGITQSPKYLFRKEGQNVTLSCEQNLNHDAMYWYRQDPGQGLRLIYYSQIVNDFQKGDIAEGYSVSREKKESFPLTVTSAQKNPTAFYLCASSIDSRTHYSNQPQHFGDGTRLSIL.

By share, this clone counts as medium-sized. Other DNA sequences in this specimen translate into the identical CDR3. The CDR3 is CASSVALGESNQPQHF. The CDR3 DNA is TGTGCCAGCAGCGTAGCTTTGGGGGAGAGCAATCAGCCCCAGCATTTT. V gene TRBV9 combines with J gene TRBJ1-5; weak D call: TRBD1 (5 bases). Germline CDR1 reads SGDLS; CDR2 reads YYNGEE. Trimming pared 0 bases from V and 1 base from J, leaving 11 bases between. The CDR3 totals 16 residues.